This passage covers 28 T cell receptor beta chains from one sample sequenced in a study of CD8+CD57+ T cells in acquired aplastic anemia (dated by TCRdb to between 2017 and 2018). These reads were obtained on an Illumina HiSeq 2000. TCR beta VDJ combination and CDR3 sequence profiling used genomic DNA as the template. TCRdb took the public reads, trimmed them with fastp at Q25, ran MiXCR for clone calling and kept in-frame beta chains. Entries that share a CDR3 protein sequence are merged under the most common genes and DNA. The sample contains about 420,000 distinct CDR3 sequences, under 80% of them found a single time. The ten largest clones capture approximately 3.8% of the sample. Sequencing input: sorted CD4+, CD8+, or CD8+CD57+ T cells (not recorded which) from PBMCs. Receptor source: a human donor in good health, serving as a control.

This clonotype was seen a single time. One junction end does not reproduce the germline sequence, and a read error may be involved. This chain's CDR3 is CSARDEGEGFF. CDR3 nucleotides: TGCAGTGCTAGAGATGAAGGGGAAGGTTTCTTT. The chain uses TRBV20-1 and TRBJ1-1, with a possible D match to TRBD1 (5 bases). The CDR3 has 11 amino acids. The V gene's germline CDR1 is DFQATT and CDR2 SNEGSKA (reference sequence).

V usage is TRBV5-1 and J usage is TRBJ2-6; possible D gene TRBD2, 5 bases. The V gene's germline CDR1 is SGHRS and CDR2 YFSETQ. This CDR3 contains 17 residues. V lost 0 bases to trimming and J lost 2 bases, with 12 bases between them. The CDR3 reads CASSLARGVTGANVLTF. Written as DNA, the CDR3 is TGCGCCAGCAGCTTGGCCCGGGGAGTCACTGGGGCCAACGTCCTGACTTTC.

On this clonotype itself: The conserved closing phenylalanine or tryptophan is absent in this CDR3, likely reflecting a read error. The limits of the CDR3 on the DNA are not certain, so only TCRdb's listed CDR3 is given. This chain joins TRBV7-8 and TRBJ1-4; TRBD1 is taken as the D call from the table, unchecked against the DNA. The CDR3 spans 13 residues, counting both ends. CDR1 is SGHVS and CDR2 is FQNEAQ in the germline V gene. The CDR3 region is CASSSQPGRNTEA.

The J gene is TRBJ1-2, the V gene TRBV20-1, with unresolved D. The germline CDR1 and CDR2 sequences are DFQATT and SNEGSKA (reference sequence). This CDR3 has 13 amino acids. The CDR3 DNA sequence: TGCAGCGTTACTATAGGGAGGCCCGGCGGCTACACCTTC. This codes for CSVTIGRPGGYTF.

This clonotype showed up many times. V and J are TRBV3-1 and TRBJ1-3; no definite D call. Germline V lookup: CDR1 LGHDT, CDR2 YNNKEL (reference sequence). The ends were cut back, 4 bases at V and 0 bases at J, with 7 bases in the middle. The CDR3 is made up of 14 amino acids. The CDR3 spells CASSPSSSGNTIYF. CDR3 sequence (DNA): TGTGCCAGCAGCCCCAGCAGCTCTGGAAACACCATATATTTT.

The chain links TRBV20-1 to TRBJ1-1; a possible D gene is TRBD1 (6 bases). The ends were cut back, 1 base at V and 3 bases at J, with 15 bases in the middle. The CDR3 runs 15 residues. The V gene's germline CDR1 is DFQATT and CDR2 SNEGSKA (reference sequence). CDR3 sequence (DNA): TGCAGTGCTAGAGCGGGGGGCGGTACGCACACTGAAGCTTTCTTT. It codes for CSARAGGGTHTEAFF.

The chain is built from TRBV12-3 or TRBV12-4 and TRBJ2-5, with a possible D match to TRBD2 (6 bases). Trimming cost V 3 bases and J 5 bases, with 16 bases left between them. This CDR3 spans 15 amino acids. The CDR3 sequence is CASSFPSSEGETQYF. For the CDR3, the DNA is TGTGCCAGCAGTTTTCCCAGCTCGGAGGGGGAGACCCAGTACTTC.

V is TRBV3-1 and J is TRBJ2-1; the match to TRBD2 covers 10 bases. The CDR3 length is 17 residues. Trimming removed 0 bases from V and 7 bases from J; junction bases left unmatched: 9. CDR1 and CDR2 from the germline V gene are LGHDT and YNNKEL (reference sequence). Here the CDR3 reads CASSQDGAAGGWNEQFF. In DNA, the CDR3 is TGTGCCAGCAGCCAAGACGGTGCAGCGGGGGGGTGGAATGAGCAGTTCTTC.

This rearrangement joins TRBV7-2 to TRBJ2-5; 7 positions agree with TRBD2. CDR3 length equals 16 residues. The J segment lost 10 bases and the V segment lost 4 bases, leaving 18 bases of the junction unmatched. Germline V gives CDR1 SGHTA, CDR2 FQGNSA. The CDR3 protein is CASSYQGGTGTGGQYF. DNA for the CDR3: TGTGCCAGCAGCTACCAGGGAGGGACCGGGACGGGTGGCCAGTACTTC.

This clonotype has at least ten counts. The V gene is TRBV7-2, the J gene TRBJ1-2; D may be TRBD1 (6 bases). With 0 bases removed from V and 7 bases from J, the gap between germline ends came to 15 bases. From germline, CDR1 is SGHTA and CDR2 FQGNSA. The length of the CDR3 is 15 residues. CDR3 loop: CASSLAPGGAGGYTF. The CDR3 region has the DNA TGTGCCAGCAGCTTAGCGCCGGGGGGGGCAGGTGGCTACACCTTC.

This clonotype was observed at least ten times. This chain uses TRBV5-1 with TRBJ2-3; 11 bases are shared with TRBD2. With V trimmed by 6 bases and J by 2 bases, 5 bases remained unmatched. Germline-derived CDR1 and CDR2 are SGHRS and YFSETQ. The length of the CDR3 is 15 residues. CDR3 nucleotides: TGCGCCAGCACCTTAGCGGGGGGGATCACAGATACGCAGTATTTT. Protein sequence: CASTLAGGITDTQYF.

This clonotype was detected ten times or more. The chain recombines TRBV5-1 with TRBJ1-4; weak D call: TRBD1 (6 bases). V was trimmed by 4 bases and J by 8 bases, leaving 18 bases between them. The CDR3 is made up of 15 amino acids. Germline V CDR1 and CDR2: SGHRS, YFSETQ. DNA of the CDR3: TGCGCCAGCAGCCTAGCGGGGGGCCTGGGGGAAAAACTGTTTTTT. It is translated as CASSLAGGLGEKLFF.

With regard to this clonotype: A read error may account for a junction end that differs from germline. CDR3 nucleotides: TGTGCCAGCGGATTGACCTGGGTCGGAGGCTGCACCTTC. Residues: CASGLTWVGGCTF. The genes are TRBV6-6 and TRBJ1-2, with D hard to call. CDR3 length: 13 residues. Looked up from germline, CDR1 is MNHNY and CDR2 is SVGAGI (reference sequence).

The chain uses TRBV19 and TRBJ2-7, with 8 bases matching TRBD2. CDR3 length equals 14 residues. Looked up from germline, CDR1 is LNHDA and CDR2 is SQIVND (reference sequence). V lost 5 bases, J lost 2 bases, and 5 bases stayed unmatched. This chain's CDR3 is CASSYTSGPYEQYF. CDR3 bases: TGTGCCAGTAGTTACACTAGCGGACCCTACGAGCAGTACTTC.

This chain joins TRBV29-1 and TRBJ1-4, with D perhaps TRBD1 (5 bases). There are 12 residues in the CDR3. Trimming cost V 4 bases and J 7 bases, with 10 bases left between them. Germline assignment: CDR1 SQVTM and CDR2 ANQGSEA. CDR3 in DNA: TGCAGCGTTGGACAGCAGAGTGAAAAACTGTTTTTT. Translation gives CSVGQQSEKLFF. The full variable domain, with the rest looked up from reference TRBV29-1 and TRBJ1-4, is SAVISQKPSRDICQRGTSLTIQCQVDSQVTMMFWYRQQPGQSLTLIATANQGSEATYESGFVIDKFPISRPNLTFSTLTVSNMSPEDSSIYLCSVGQQSEKLFFGSGTQLSVL.

The V and J genes are TRBV7-9 and TRBJ2-7, with D uncertain. Germline V CDR1 and CDR2: SEHNR, FQNEAQ (reference sequence). The CDR3 is 10 residues long. V dropped 5 bases and J dropped 4 bases, with 3 bases sitting between them. CDR3 DNA sequence: TGTGCCAGCAGCCCTTACGAGCAGTACTTC. It yields the protein CASSPYEQYF.

The V call is TRBV10-2, the J call TRBJ1-4; no definite D call. Germline V lookup: CDR1 WSHSY, CDR2 SAAADI. This CDR3 has 15 residues. V was pared by 3 bases and J by 14 bases, with 22 bases between. DNA for the CDR3: TGCGCCAGCAGTGATCAAGGCGCAACTAATGAAACTCTGTTTTTT. This sequence encodes CASSDQGATNETLFF.

The CDR3 reads CAGTQETRAGANVLTF. DNA of the CDR3: TGTGCCGGCACCCAAGAAACCAGGGCCGGGGCCAACGTCCTGACTTTC. The chain employs TRBV12-3 or TRBV12-4 and TRBJ2-6; maybe TRBD1 (5 bases). V was trimmed by 11 bases and J by 4 bases, leaving 21 bases between them. The CDR3 loop spans 16 amino acids.

This clonotype was seen only once. This CDR3 is missing its conserved last phenylalanine or tryptophan, likely due to a read error. It is unclear where the CDR3 begins or ends on the DNA, so no DNA is shown, and the CDR3 is as TCRdb lists it. The V call is TRBV7-2, the J call TRBJ1-5. The germline V gene encodes CDR1 SGHTA and CDR2 FQGNSA. The CDR3 comprises 13 residues, both ends counted. This chain's CDR3 is CASSLQRNQRQTV.

The V and J genes are TRBV2 and TRBJ2-2, with TRBD2 as a possible D gene (7 bases). CDR3 length: 15 residues. The ends were cut back, 11 bases at V and 16 bases at J, with 32 bases in the middle. CDR1 and CDR2 (germline): SNHLY, FYNNEI. In DNA, the CDR3 is TGTGCCGGAACCTTCGCGGGGGCTGGCACAGATACGCAGTTTTTT. Translating it yields CAGTFAGAGTDTQFF. The variable domain in full, with the rest retrieved from reference TRBV2 and TRBJ2-2, is EPEVTQTPSHQVTQMGQEVILRCVPISNHLYFYWYRQILGQKVEFLVSFYNNEISEKSEIFDDQFSVERPDGSNFTLKIRSTKLEDSAMYFCAGTFAGAGTDTQFFGEGSRLTVL.

J is TRBJ1-1 and V is TRBV20-1; no firm D call. There are 14 residues in the CDR3. Trimming shortened V by 3 bases and J by 3 bases, and 14 bases separated the two germline ends. Germline assignment: CDR1 DFQATT and CDR2 SNEGSKA (reference sequence). DNA of the CDR3: TGCAGTGCTAGCTGCCCCGGGCAATACACTGAAGCTTTCTTT. Encoded protein: CSASCPGQYTEAFF.

The chain employs TRBV11-2 and TRBJ2-5, with D possibly being TRBD2 (5 bases). Deletions cut 2 bases from V and 3 bases from J, with 10 bases between. The CDR3 runs to 14 residues. Germline assignment: CDR1 SGHAT and CDR2 FQNNGV. As DNA, the CDR3 is TGTGCCAGCAGCTTACTAGCAAATAAAGAGACCCAGTACTTC. Protein sequence: CASSLLANKETQYF.

The chain joins TRBV6-6 to TRBJ1-5, with D perhaps matching TRBD1 (5 bases). CDR1 and CDR2 (germline): MNHNY, SVGAGI (reference sequence). The CDR3 contains 14 residues. The ends were cut back, 8 bases at V and 7 bases at J, with 18 bases in the middle. The CDR3 loop is CASVLLGVDQPQHF. CDR3 nucleotides: TGTGCCAGCGTTTTGCTGGGGGTCGACCAGCCCCAGCATTTT.

Only one count was recorded for this clonotype. V is TRBV20-1 and J is TRBJ1-4; D is undetermined. Per germline, CDR1 DFQATT and CDR2 SNEGSKA (reference sequence). The CDR3 spans 11 residues. Between the trimmed V and J ends, which lost 0 bases and 10 bases, there was a span of 6 bases. The DNA for the CDR3 is TGCAGTGCTAGAGAGAACGGAAAACTGTTTTTT. Its translation: CSARENGKLFF.

In DNA form, the CDR3 reads TGCGCCAGCAGTGAGTCTGGCAGAGATACGCAGTATTTT. Encoded protein: CASSESGRDTQYF. The chain has TRBV10-1 and TRBJ2-3, with D unresolved. The CDR3 totals 13 residues. Deletions cut 0 bases from V and 5 bases from J, with 6 bases between. In germline, CDR1 is WNHNN, CDR2 SYGVQD (reference sequence).

This clonotype has ten or more counts. The chain employs TRBV7-9 and TRBJ1-1; D gene ambiguous. The germline V and J ends were trimmed by 5 bases and 1 base, with 8 bases remaining between them. The germline V gene encodes CDR1 SEHNR and CDR2 FQNEAQ (reference sequence). The CDR3 consists of 13 residues. CDR3 in DNA: TGTGCCAGCAGCCCAGGACGGAACACTGAAGCTTTCTTT. This translates into CASSPGRNTEAFF.

As for this clonotype: Compared with germline, one end of the junction differs, possibly owing to a read error. V is TRBV7-2 and J is TRBJ2-5; D is possibly TRBD2 (5 bases). CDR3 length: 17 amino acids. Germline V gene data show CDR1 as SGHTA and CDR2 as FQGNSA. The CDR3 DNA sequence: TGTGCCAGCAGTTTAGATGGCCACACGGGGTATTTGGGGACCCAGTACTTC. Translated, it gives CASSLDGHTGYLGTQYF.

About this clonotype: Given the absence of the conserved phenylalanine or tryptophan at the CDR3 end, a read error is likely. The DNA is omitted, as the CDR3 cannot be located on it reliably, and the CDR3 follows TCRdb's listing. This chain joins TRBV7-8 and TRBJ2-7; the table calls TRBD1, which could not be checked here. Germline V gene sequence: CDR1 SGHVS, CDR2 FQNEAQ. With termini counted, the CDR3 has 12 amino acids. This CDR3 reads CASSGCPYSGAY.